This entry is about one TCR beta chain. Its antigen has not been determined. For each CD8+ T cell subset, flow sorting was done in triplicate, and a few hundred thousand cells per subset went directly into RLT lysis buffer. Peripheral blood mononuclear cells were isolated from buffy coats using standard density gradient centrifugation. An RNeasy Mini Kit was used to extract total RNA from the sorted cells. In the germline V gene, CDR1 corresponds to SGHVS and CDR2 to FQNEAQ. The CDR3 goes from the cysteine to the phenylalanine over 12 residues. No DNA appears here. These data are taken from a study of CXCR3-negative and CXCR3-positive naive CD8 T cells (dated by TCRdb to between 2019 and 2020). A note on the overall study: In total, approximately 130 million TRB reads were obtained, corresponding to roughly 1.5 +/- 0.3 million reads per library. Naive subsets from about five donors and memory cells from 3 donors were included in the TRBV-TRBJ cluster analysis. Diversity and physicochemical repertoire analyses were performed on about a dozen donors pooled from two independent experiments.

Broad study findings and their caveats: Within the same donor, TRBV-TRBJ usage looked similar between naive CXCR3-negative and CXCR3-positive cells, but memory cells had distinct patterns. Surface CD5, linked to self-reactivity in mice, was comparable between naive subsets; TCR interaction strength was therefore also inferred from TRB CDR3 physicochemical properties. Both naive subsets had comparably high repertoire diversity, while memory CD8+ T cells had much lower repertoire diversity. Because CXCR3 expression was partially decreased after cryopreservation, freshly isolated PBMCs were used for most assays.

Instrument on record: NextSeq 550. The Human TCR Profiling Kit (MiLaboratory) was used to prepare UMI-labeled 5' RACE TRB cDNA libraries. The full amount of extracted RNA was used for cDNA synthesis, and the full amount of resulting cDNA was used for PCR amplification. Libraries were prepared in parallel using an identical number of PCR cycles. In the original analysis: About 50,000 +/- 10,000 unique UMI-labeled TRB cDNA molecules per library were extracted with MIGEC and MiXCR, with at least two reads per UMI required. Each library averaged around 40,000 +/- 10,000 functional in-frame TRB CDR3 nucleotide clonotypes without stop codons. After downsampling to 5000 UMI-labeled TRB molecules per sample, diversity metrics, including normalized Shannon-Wiener and Chao1, were computed in VDJtools. Clonotype-size-weighted physicochemical properties of the central five CDR3 residues (interaction energy, strength, volume and Kidera factor 4) were computed in VDJtools. After the reads were reprocessed by TCRdb, one entry was made per CDR3 protein sequence, with no DNA. These V and J calls originate from TCRdb's pipeline instead of the authors' own analysis. This sample's listing comprises approximately 39,000 distinct CDR3 sequences. Jointly, the top ten make up 14% of the sample.

The V gene is TRBV7-8 and the J gene is TRBJ1-5; no DNA is available, so the TRBD1 call from TCRdb remains unchecked. The receptor was isolated from a human donor in good health. Some clones in this sample may be carry-over from other donors' samples. The sample comprised memory CD8+ T cells from blood. The sample's cell subset or site label, in plain terms: conventional CD8+ memory T cells (TMEM), sorted as controls. CDR3 region: CASSLPQGPQHF. Joined to the reference TRBV7-8 and TRBJ1-5 proteins, this CDR3 gives the full variable domain: GAGVSQSPRYKVAKRGQDVALRCDPISGHVSLFWYQQALGQGPEFLTYFQNEAQLDKSGLPSDRFFAERPEGSVSTLKIQRTQQEDSAVYLCASSLPQGPQHFGDGTRLSIL.